This T cell receptor (beta chain) was sequenced for a study of blood T cell repertoires in COVID-19. Overall study context: Acute-phase and convalescent COVID-19 samples originated in the United States, Italy and Spain. The analysed material was cDNA or gDNA that came from T cells, B-cell-depleted T cells, or PBMCs.

V lost 2 bases and J 4 bases, leaving 9 bases between the germline ends. In germline, CDR1 is MNHEY, CDR2 SVGAGI. The CDR3 consists of 15 residues. Sequenced by immunoSEQ multiplex PCR; TCRdb stores in-frame clones only, minus some. The data hold over 250,000 clones, with under 90% observed a single time. Ages ranged from roughly 18 to 95 years, with residence in some 25 US areas. The source of this sequence is a man in his thirties or forties with acute COVID-19. The V gene is TRBV6-5, the J gene TRBJ2-6; D remains unclear. Sequencing was done on a sample of PBMCs or T cells enriched from blood (not recorded which). The CDR3 DNA reads as TGTGCCAGCAGTTACGGTCAGGCGGGGGCCAACGTCCTGACTTTC. Protein product: CASSYGQAGANVLTF.